A single sample is the source of the 9 T cell receptor beta chains below, sequenced in a study of T-cell reconstitution after alpha-beta-depleted transplantation in children. A TCRbeta library incorporating unique molecular identifiers was prepared. TCRdb analysed the PCR reads with MiXCR anew, one entry per CDR3 protein. Counted here are 500,000 or so distinct CDR3 sequences, approximately 32% occurring once; the ten biggest clones make up more than 2%. The material sequenced was PBMCs from the stem cell graft donor, taken from the stem cell graft. These receptor sequences come from a human donor who donated a stem cell graft to a child with aplastic anemia.

The rearrangement joins TRBV6-2 or TRBV6-3 to TRBJ1-5, with D perhaps matching TRBD1 (5 bases). Germline-derived CDR1 and CDR2 are MNHEY and SVGEGT. The CDR3 has 18 residues. V was clipped by 6 bases and J by 5 bases, with 26 bases between them. CDR3 in DNA: TGTGCCAGCAGCCGCGGAGGGTTCCCGGCGAGGGGTGATCAGCCCCAGCATTTT. Protein product: CASSRGGFPARGDQPQHF.

The chain has TRBV29-1 and TRBJ2-7; perhaps TRBD2 as D (5 bases). The CDR3 spans 12 residues. Deletions cut 6 bases from V and 6 bases from J, with 15 bases between. Germline CDR1 and CDR2: SQVTM and ANQGSEA. The CDR3 region is CSVIFGESEQYF. Here the CDR3 DNA reads TGCAGCGTGATTTTCGGGGAAAGCGAGCAGTACTTC.

This clonotype appeared a few times. The gene calls are TRBV7-2 and TRBJ2-7; D call uncertain. V was pared by 5 bases and J by 4 bases, with 6 bases between. The germline gives CDR1 SGHTA, CDR2 FQGNSA. This CDR3 region has 11 residues. The CDR3: CASSLLYEQYF. The DNA for the CDR3 is TGTGCCAGCAGCCTCCTGTACGAGCAGTACTTC.

The V and J genes are TRBV12-3 or TRBV12-4 and TRBJ1-3; D uncertain. CDR3 length: 14 amino acids. The ends were cut back, 3 bases at V and 0 bases at J, with 6 bases in the middle. Here the CDR3 DNA reads TGTGCCAGCAGTTTTTCCAGCTCTGGAAACACCATATATTTT. Translation gives CASSFSSSGNTIYF.

The chain joins TRBV18 to TRBJ1-1; D is possibly TRBD1 (5 bases). This CDR3 has 14 amino acids. V lost 3 bases and J 4 bases, leaving 12 bases between the germline ends. Germline V gene sequence: CDR1 KGHSH, CDR2 LQKENI. The CDR3 DNA reads as TGTGCCAGCTCACCGCAGGGTAGCGGCACTGAAGCTTTCTTT. Its protein product is CASSPQGSGTEAFF.

The rearrangement links TRBV6-2 or TRBV6-3 to TRBJ1-2; possibly TRBD1 for D (5 bases). The CDR3 sequence is 15 residues long. Germline values: CDR1 MNHEY, CDR2 SVGEGT. Trimming removed 0 bases at V and 8 bases at J, with 16 bases between. CDR3: CASSYSKVPKGGYTF. The CDR3 coding sequence is TGTGCCAGCAGTTACTCGAAGGTCCCGAAGGGGGGCTACACCTTC.

V is TRBV12-3 or TRBV12-4 and J is TRBJ1-6; 9 nucleotides line up with TRBD1. The CDR3 has 15 residues. J was trimmed by 9 bases and V by 3 bases; bases with no gene match: 6. The CDR3 here is CASSFTGGGSSPLHF. DNA of the CDR3: TGTGCCAGCAGTTTTACAGGGGGCGGCAGTTCACCCCTCCACTTT.

There are a few counts of this clonotype. The J gene is TRBJ2-1, the V gene TRBV20-1; 7 bases are shared with TRBD2. From germline, CDR1 is DFQATT and CDR2 SNEGSKA (reference sequence). The CDR3 runs 17 residues. Trimming at V came to 0 bases and at J to 3 bases, leaving 11 bases not matched to a gene. The CDR3 coding sequence is TGCAGTGCTAGAGATATCGCTAGCGGAGTTGACTACAATGAGCAGTTCTTC. Translation: CSARDIASGVDYNEQFF.

This clonotype has just a few counts. This chain connects TRBV29-1 to TRBJ1-1; D is ambiguous. Between the trimmed V and J ends, which lost 1 base and 1 base, there was a span of 10 bases. Germline-derived CDR1 and CDR2 are SQVTM and ANQGSEA. This CDR3 spans 14 amino acids. Here the CDR3 reads CSVEGTSKNTEAFF. The CDR3 bases are TGCAGCGTTGAAGGAACCTCAAAGAACACTGAAGCTTTCTTT.